The clone carrying this T cell receptor (beta chain) was counted only a few times. Its antigen remains unknown. The V gene's germline CDR1 is SGHDT and CDR2 YYEEEE. This CDR3 has 14 residues. Trimming removed 1 base from V and 4 bases from J; junction bases left unmatched: 4. ViraFEST expansion of antigen-specific CD4+ T cells with viral peptide pools preceded sequencing. Researchers isolated CD4+ T cells once approximately ten days of culture had elapsed. Neither prior SARS-CoV-2 infection nor positive nucleocapsid antibodies were present in the vaccine recipients. The researchers cultured some 1.9 million PBMC per well with about 10 IU/ml IL-2 and approximately 9.3 ug/ml peptides. On day 3 and again on day 7, half the medium was replaced with IL-2 medium. Generated by immunoSEQ multiplex PCR, the TCRdb table keeps only in-frame clones and is missing some. The table shows around 79,000 clones, with 78% occurring only once.

The sample originates from a study of vaccination effects on CD4 cells after COVID-19. General study results and limits: The study got few convalescent patients and did not collect any early post-infection timepoints. Late post-vaccination, clones induced by infection and those induced by vaccine underwent marked clonal contraction.

The sample here was CD4+ T cells from PBMCs cultured with SARS-CoV-2 spike peptides, taken before COVID-19 vaccination. The chain links TRBV5-6 to TRBJ2-5, with 7 bases that match TRBD1. The origin of this receptor is a human donor who received a COVID-19 vaccine. The CDR3, as DNA: TGTGCCAGCAGCTTGCACAGGGGTGGAGAGACCCAGTACTTC. As protein: CASSLHRGGETQYF.